This T cell receptor beta chain was obtained from a study of cytomegalovirus exposure and HLA in healthy donors. Each donor was healthy, and each was a bone marrow donor. Researchers ran the PCR with 60 Vbeta and 13 Jbeta primers. In the original processing: Around 9.9 million shared chains were among the about 80 million unique TCR beta chains that a later analysis counted. Only in-frame clones appear in the TCRdb table, and some are missing; sequencing was by immunoSEQ multiplex PCR. That table furnishes V, J and clone size, whereas the DNA furnished D and trimming. The data hold about 190,000 clones, with about four fifths observed a single time. This sequence originates from a man aged 40-55 years in good health and CMV-seropositive. The sequenced material came from PBMCs.

This CDR3 is CASIDSLGGEQYF. CDR3 DNA: TGTGCCAGCATTGACTCGCTGGGTGGAGAGCAGTACTTC. The chain couples TRBV28 to TRBJ2-5; D call uncertain. The CDR3 is made up of 13 amino acids. Trimming stripped 7 bases from V and 11 bases from J, with 20 bases between. The V gene's germline CDR1 is MDHEN and CDR2 SYDVKM. The full variable domain, completed using reference TRBV28 and TRBJ2-5, is DVKVTQSSRYLVKRTGEKVFLECVQDMDHENMFWYRQDPGLGLRLIYFSYDVKMKEKGDIPEGYSVSREKKERFSLILESASTNQTSMYLCASIDSLGGEQYFGPGTRLLVL.